The sample holds many counts of the clone carrying this TCR beta chain. Its matching antigen is unknown. Molecules of cDNA were individually given unique molecular identifiers that were attached to them. TCRdb processed the 5' RACE reads anew with MiXCR; each CDR3 protein has one entry. The sample carries roughly 32,000 distinct CDR3 sequences, about 10% recorded once. This entry is derived from a study of early T cells in non-severe SARS-CoV-2 infection. Overall study: The input, bulk RNA from unsorted whole blood, was sequenced, and chains were unpaired. Study-wide findings and caveats: A preference for anti-spike CD8 responses marked VDJdb matching, which missed private and CD4 specificities.

CDR1 and CDR2 (germline): SEHNR, FQNEAQ (reference sequence). CDR3 length: 15 amino acids. Trimming took 1 base from V and 2 from J, leaving 9 bases between them. The origin of this receptor is an adult who was a healthcare worker with PCR-confirmed SARS-CoV-2 infection or an uninfected control (not recorded which). Input material: whole blood. V usage is TRBV7-9 and J usage is TRBJ1-5; D gene ambiguous. The CDR3 sequence: CASSLGSVRNQPQHF. The CDR3 coding sequence is TGTGCCAGCAGCTTAGGGAGCGTGCGCAATCAGCCCCAGCATTTT.